This T cell receptor beta chain was observed in a study of blood T cells in healthy people across ages. PCR was performed a second time for about 7 to 11 cycles using a sample-barcoded 5' primer and a J-beta primer mix. Unique molecular identifiers of 12 random nucleotides labeled each cDNA. TCRdb re-called the 5' RACE reads through MiXCR, storing one row per CDR3 protein. The sample carries more than 550,000 distinct CDR3 sequences, 20% to 25% recorded once. This clonotype was counted a few times. The CDR3 is made up of 12 amino acids. V lost 10 bases and J lost 6; bases outside the gene matches: 5. Per-sample yields of isolated PBMCs were at least 6 million.

The sequence was collected from a man between 65 and 79 years old in good health. The rearrangement uses TRBV12-3 or TRBV12-4 and TRBJ1-2, with 10 bases fitting TRBD1. The sequencing sample was made of blood. The CDR3 DNA reads TGTGCCACCCGACAGGGGGCAAATGGCTACACCTTC. It yields the protein CATRQGANGYTF.